What follows are 6 T cell receptor beta chains derived from one specimen sequenced in a study of T cell repertoires in cytomegalovirus infection. Via MiXCR, TCRdb re-called the reads, giving one row per CDR3 protein. The sample contains about 440,000 distinct CDR3 sequences, roughly a third of which appear only once. Material: PBMCs. These receptors were collected from a human donor in good health (CMV status not recorded). Some clones in this sample may be carry-over from other donors' samples.

The chain recombines TRBV9 with TRBJ2-7; D gene uncertain. The germline CDR1 and CDR2 sequences are SGDLS and YYNGEE. V shed 0 bases and J shed 5 bases, with 12 bases lying between them. This CDR3 is built from 14 residues. The CDR3 here is CASSVEKESHEQYF. Here the CDR3 DNA reads TGTGCCAGCAGCGTAGAAAAGGAGTCCCACGAGCAGTACTTC.

This clonotype was counted at least ten times. The chain links TRBV12-3 or TRBV12-4 to TRBJ1-5, with TRBD1 identical over 9 bases. V gave up 1 base and J gave up 2 bases; unmatched junction bases: 0. The CDR3 spans 15 residues. The CDR3 sequence is CASSLGTGGNQPQHF. CDR3 nucleotides: TGTGCCAGCAGTTTAGGGACAGGGGGCAATCAGCCCCAGCATTTT.

This clonotype has only a few counts. The V and J genes are TRBV28 and TRBJ1-2, with TRBD1 as a possible D gene (5 bases). The V end was cut by 1 base, the J end by 6 bases, with 9 bases between. CDR3 size: 13 residues. CDR1 is MDHEN and CDR2 is SYDVKM in the germline V gene. CDR3 DNA sequence: TGTGCCAGCAGTTTATTGTGGGGCAATGGCTACACCTTC. Translating gives CASSLLWGNGYTF.

The V call is TRBV28, the J call TRBJ1-6; D is undetermined. Trimming removed 5 bases from V and 8 bases from J, with 10 bases in between. The CDR3 sequence is 13 residues long. Germline loops: CDR1 MDHEN, CDR2 SYDVKM. The CDR3 is CASSDPADSPLHF. CDR3 coding DNA: TGTGCCAGCAGTGATCCAGCCGATTCACCCCTCCACTTT. Full variable domain (remainder filled in from reference TRBV28 and TRBJ1-6): DVKVTQSSRYLVKRTGEKVFLECVQDMDHENMFWYRQDPGLGLRLIYFSYDVKMKEKGDIPEGYSVSREKKERFSLILESASTNQTSMYLCASSDPADSPLHFGNGTRLTVT.

This clonotype was counted a few times. One end of the junction varies from germline; a read error may be responsible. The J gene is TRBJ1-2, the V gene TRBV4-1; no firm D call. Looked up from germline, CDR1 is MGHRA and CDR2 is YSYEKL. The CDR3 extends over 14 amino acids. CDR3 residues: CASSQEVGPYGYTF. The CDR3, as DNA: TGTGCCAGCAGCCAAGAAGTAGGACCCTATGGCTACACCTTC.

The chain uses TRBV28 and TRBJ1-6; D ambiguous. Germline CDR1 and CDR2: MDHEN and SYDVKM. V dropped 4 bases and J dropped 7 bases, with 8 bases sitting between them. The CDR3 spans 13 residues. In nucleotides, the CDR3 is TGTGCCAGCAGTTCAGTCGAGAATTCACCCCTCCACTTT. It specifies CASSSVENSPLHF. Full variable domain (missing parts from reference TRBV28 and TRBJ1-6): DVKVTQSSRYLVKRTGEKVFLECVQDMDHENMFWYRQDPGLGLRLIYFSYDVKMKEKGDIPEGYSVSREKKERFSLILESASTNQTSMYLCASSSVENSPLHFGNGTRLTVT.